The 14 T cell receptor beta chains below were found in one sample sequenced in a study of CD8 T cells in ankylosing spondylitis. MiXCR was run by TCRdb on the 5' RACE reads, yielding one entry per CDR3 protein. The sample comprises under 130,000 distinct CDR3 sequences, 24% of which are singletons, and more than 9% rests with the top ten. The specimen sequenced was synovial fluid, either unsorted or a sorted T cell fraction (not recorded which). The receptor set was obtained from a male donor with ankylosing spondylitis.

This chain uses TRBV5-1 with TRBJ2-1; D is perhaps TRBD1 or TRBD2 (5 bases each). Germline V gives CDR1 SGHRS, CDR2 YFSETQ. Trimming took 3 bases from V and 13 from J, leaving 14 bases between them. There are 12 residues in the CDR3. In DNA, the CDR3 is TGCGCCAGCAGCTCCCACCGGGACCAACAGTTCTTC. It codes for CASSSHRDQQFF. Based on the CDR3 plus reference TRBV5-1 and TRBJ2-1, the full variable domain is KAGVTQTPRYLIKTRGQQVTLSCSPISGHRSVSWYQQTPGQGLQFLFEYFSETQRNKGNFPGRFSGRQFSNSRSEMNVSTLELGDSALYLCASSSHRDQQFFGPGTRLTVL.

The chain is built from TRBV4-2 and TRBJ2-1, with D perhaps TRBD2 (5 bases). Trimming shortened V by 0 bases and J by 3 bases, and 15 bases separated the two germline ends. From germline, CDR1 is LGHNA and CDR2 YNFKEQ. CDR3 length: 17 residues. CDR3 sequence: CASSQDKVGVRYNEQFF. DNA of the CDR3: TGTGCCAGCAGCCAAGATAAGGTGGGAGTACGCTACAATGAGCAGTTCTTC.

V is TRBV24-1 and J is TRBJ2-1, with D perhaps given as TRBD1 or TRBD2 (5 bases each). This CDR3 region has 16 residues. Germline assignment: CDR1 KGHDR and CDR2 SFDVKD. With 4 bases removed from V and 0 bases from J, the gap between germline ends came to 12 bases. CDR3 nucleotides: TGTGCCACCAGTGACAGGGACGGGCGCTCCTACAATGAGCAGTTCTTC. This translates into CATSDRDGRSYNEQFF.

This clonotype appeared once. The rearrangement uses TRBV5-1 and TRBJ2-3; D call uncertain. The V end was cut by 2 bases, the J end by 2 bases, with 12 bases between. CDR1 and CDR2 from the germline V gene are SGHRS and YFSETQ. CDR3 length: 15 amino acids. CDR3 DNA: TGCGCCAGCAGCTTTAATGGTAGATCCACAGATACGCAGTATTTT. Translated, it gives CASSFNGRSTDTQYF.

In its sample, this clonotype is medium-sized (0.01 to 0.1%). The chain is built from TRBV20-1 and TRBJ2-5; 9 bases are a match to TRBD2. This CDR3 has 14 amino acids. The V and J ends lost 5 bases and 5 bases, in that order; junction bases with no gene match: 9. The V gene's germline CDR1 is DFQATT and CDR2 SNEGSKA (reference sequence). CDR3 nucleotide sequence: TGCAGTGCTGGATTAGCGGGAGCTGGCGAGACCCAGTACTTC. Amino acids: CSAGLAGAGETQYF.

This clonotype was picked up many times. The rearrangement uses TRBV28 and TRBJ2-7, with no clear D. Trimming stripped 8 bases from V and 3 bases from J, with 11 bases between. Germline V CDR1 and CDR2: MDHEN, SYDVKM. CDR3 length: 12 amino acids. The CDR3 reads CASSAADYEQYF. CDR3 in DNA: TGTGCCAGCTCGGCAGCCGACTACGAGCAGTACTTC.

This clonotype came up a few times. CDR3 in DNA: TGTGCCAGCAGTGAGAACGTACTTGGCTACACCTTC. Residues: CASSENVLGYTF. The V call is TRBV6-2 or TRBV6-3, the J call TRBJ1-2; D uncertain. The CDR3 covers 12 residues. With 5 bases removed from V and 7 bases from J, the gap between germline ends came to 11 bases. CDR1 is MNHEY, CDR2 SVGEGT, per germline.

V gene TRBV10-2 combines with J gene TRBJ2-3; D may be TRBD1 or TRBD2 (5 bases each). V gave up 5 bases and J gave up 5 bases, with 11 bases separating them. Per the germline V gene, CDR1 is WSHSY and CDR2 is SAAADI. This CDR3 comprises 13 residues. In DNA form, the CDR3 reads TGCGCCAGCAGTAGGGACCTTCAAGATACGCAGTATTTT. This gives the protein CASSRDLQDTQYF.

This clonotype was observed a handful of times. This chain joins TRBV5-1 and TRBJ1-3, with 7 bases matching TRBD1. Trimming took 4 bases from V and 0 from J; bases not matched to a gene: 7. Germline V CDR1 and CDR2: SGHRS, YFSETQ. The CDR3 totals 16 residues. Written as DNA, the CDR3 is TGCGCCAGCAGCCTGGGACAGCCAAGCTCTGGAAACACCATATATTTT. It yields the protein CASSLGQPSSGNTIYF.

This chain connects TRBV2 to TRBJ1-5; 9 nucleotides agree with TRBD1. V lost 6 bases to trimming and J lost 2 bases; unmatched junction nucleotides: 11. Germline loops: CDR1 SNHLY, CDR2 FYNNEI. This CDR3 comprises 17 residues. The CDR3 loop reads CASSHPTGGYGNQPQHF. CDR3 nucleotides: TGTGCCAGCAGCCACCCGACAGGGGGGTACGGCAATCAGCCCCAGCATTTT.

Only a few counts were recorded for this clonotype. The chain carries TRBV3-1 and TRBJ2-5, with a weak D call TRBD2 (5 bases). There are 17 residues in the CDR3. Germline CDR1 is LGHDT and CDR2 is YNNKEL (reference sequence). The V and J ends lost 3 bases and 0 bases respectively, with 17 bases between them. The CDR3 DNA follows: TGTGCCAGCAGCCAGATTCGCGGAGCGGCTAACCAAGAGACCCAGTACTTC. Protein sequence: CASSQIRGAANQETQYF.

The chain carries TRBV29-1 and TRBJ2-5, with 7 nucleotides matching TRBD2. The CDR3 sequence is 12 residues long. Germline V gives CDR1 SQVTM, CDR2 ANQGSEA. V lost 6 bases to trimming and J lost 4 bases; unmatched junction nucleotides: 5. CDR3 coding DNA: TGCAGCGTCCGACTAGCTGGAGAGACCCAGTACTTC. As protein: CSVRLAGETQYF.

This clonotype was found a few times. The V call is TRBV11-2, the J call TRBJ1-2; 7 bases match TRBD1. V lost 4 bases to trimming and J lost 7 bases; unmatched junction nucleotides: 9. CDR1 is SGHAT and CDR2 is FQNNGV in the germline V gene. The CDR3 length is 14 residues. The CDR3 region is CASSSNRGVGGYTF. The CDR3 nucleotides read TGTGCCAGCAGCTCTAACAGGGGAGTGGGTGGCTACACCTTC.

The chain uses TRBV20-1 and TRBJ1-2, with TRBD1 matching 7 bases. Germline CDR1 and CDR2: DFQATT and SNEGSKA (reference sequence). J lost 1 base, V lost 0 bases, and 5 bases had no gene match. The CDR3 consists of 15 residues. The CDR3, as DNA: TGCAGTGCTAGAGAAGGGGGACAGCTTAACTATGGCTACACCTTC. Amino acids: CSAREGGQLNYGYTF.